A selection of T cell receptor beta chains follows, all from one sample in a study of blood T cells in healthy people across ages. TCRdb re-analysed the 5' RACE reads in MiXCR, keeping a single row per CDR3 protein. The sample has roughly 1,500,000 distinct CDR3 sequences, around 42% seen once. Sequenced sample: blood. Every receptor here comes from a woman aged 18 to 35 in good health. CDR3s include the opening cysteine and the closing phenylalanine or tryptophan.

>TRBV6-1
CASSEMRQYGYF
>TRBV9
CASSATSGGAKYEQFF
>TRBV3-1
CASSTLSNQPQHF
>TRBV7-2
CASSLLSSGMDHTQYF
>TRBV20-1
CSASPLAVGLAGNPQETQYF
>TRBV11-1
CASSLVKGGEQYF
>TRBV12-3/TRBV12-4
CASSLGVLRYEQYF
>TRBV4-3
CASSQSGGSSSGANVLTF
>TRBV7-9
CASSPTGAWTGELFF
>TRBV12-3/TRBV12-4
CASSAPRVSYEQYF
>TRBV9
CASSPHHPDQETQYF
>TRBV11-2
CASSLSRGRGGYTF
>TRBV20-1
CSARDYRYSYEQYF
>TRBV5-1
CASSWMGTDTQYF
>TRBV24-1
CAASDGGDPGYNEQFF
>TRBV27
CASSLGGVLGETQYF
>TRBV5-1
CASRPSSGEYYNEQFF
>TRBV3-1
CASSLGLENGELFF
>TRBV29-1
CSVVRGDYEQYF
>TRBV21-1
CASLRLAGVRNEQFF
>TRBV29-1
CSVENPGLDYNEQYF
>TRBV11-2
CASSFGREGPNEQYF
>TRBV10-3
CAISDRERLDGYTF
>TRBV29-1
CSFLNAGELFF
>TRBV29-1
CSVVVAAEQYF
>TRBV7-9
CASSEWVNQPQHF
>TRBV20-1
CSAREISGVVLNEQFF
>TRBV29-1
CSVEPPGAYGYTF
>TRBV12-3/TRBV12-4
CASGGLGGTQYF
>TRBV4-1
CASSPLGGRTAYNEQFF
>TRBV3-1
CASSPGRVGHRPHRTEAFF
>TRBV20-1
CSAGSIAGAVDTQYF
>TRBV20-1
CSAAPGGKPYEQYF
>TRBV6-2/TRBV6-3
CASSYLTGGVNEQFF
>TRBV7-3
CASSLTGQGYGYTF
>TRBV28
CASNEQGQRIYEQYF
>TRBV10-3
CAISEREHLYGYTF
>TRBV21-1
CAIKNKRDSPDAYGYTF
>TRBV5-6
CASSLGSGGTYEQYF